This TCR beta chain was recorded in a study of blood T cells in healthy people across ages. Germline V lookup: CDR1 SGHDN, CDR2 FVKESK. This CDR3 region has 14 residues. A second PCR of 7 to 11 cycles used a sample-barcoded 5' primer and a J-beta primer mix. TCRdb passed the 5' RACE reads through MiXCR, listing each CDR3 protein once. The sample gives about 780,000 distinct CDR3 sequences, 20% to 30% of which show up once; about 2.9% is in the top ten. As concerns this clonotype: Sequence at one end of the junction differs from germline and may be a read error.

This sample was shared with a second study, whose subject was T cells of mothers and their children.

The receptor's source is a boy between 5 and 17 years old in good health. The genes are TRBV14 and TRBJ2-5, with a possible D match to TRBD1 (5 bases). The sequencing sample was made of blood. As DNA, the CDR3 is TGTGCCAGCAGCCAAGAAATGGGGCAAGAGACCCAGCACTTC. Amino acids: CASSQEMGQETQHF.